In its sample, the clone carrying this T cell receptor beta chain was seen once. Its antigen is still unknown. Some second doses came at about 4 weeks and others at about 12 weeks; these were pooled. The data belong to a study of T cell responses to AZD1222 COVID-19 vaccine. Regarding the study as a whole: There were vaccine-associated CD4 TCRs across spike, dominant at 160-218 and 743-854. Two AZD1222 doses significantly raised spike-specific TCR breadth and depth over controls. Clonal diversity was possibly underestimated; the donors were predominantly white British and more often female.

This CDR3 has 15 residues. Trimming took off 3 bases at V and 8 bases at J, with 19 bases between the two ends. The germline V gene has CDR1 SNHLY and CDR2 FYNNEI. TCRdb's table, derived via immunoSEQ multiplex PCR, lists solely in-frame clones and lacks some. The sample has roughly 120,000 clones, about 91% seen once. Sequenced here: peripheral blood, sampled 28 days after the second AZD1222 dose. This clonotype was sampled from an adult who received the AZD1222 COVID-19 vaccine. V and J are TRBV2 and TRBJ1-1; D gene ambiguous. CDR3 amino acids: CASSERQILVVEAFF. The CDR3 DNA is TGTGCCAGCAGTGAGCGGCAGATACTAGTAGTGGAAGCTTTCTTT.